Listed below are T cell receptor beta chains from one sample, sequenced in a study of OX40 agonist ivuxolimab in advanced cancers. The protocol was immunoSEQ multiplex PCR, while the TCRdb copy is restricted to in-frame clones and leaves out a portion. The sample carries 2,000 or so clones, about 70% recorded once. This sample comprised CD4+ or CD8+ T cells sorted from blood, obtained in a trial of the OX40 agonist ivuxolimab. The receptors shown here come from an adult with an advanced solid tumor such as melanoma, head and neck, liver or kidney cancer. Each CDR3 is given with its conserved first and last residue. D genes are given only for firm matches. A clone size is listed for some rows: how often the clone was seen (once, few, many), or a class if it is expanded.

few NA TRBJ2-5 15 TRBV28 TGTGCCAGCAGTTCCCTGGACGTGGTGCAAGAGACCCAGTACTTC CASSSLDVVQETQYF
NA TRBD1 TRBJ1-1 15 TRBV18 TGTGCCAGCTCACCGACAGGGGTCACGAACACTGAAGCTTTCTTT CASSPTGVTNTEAFF
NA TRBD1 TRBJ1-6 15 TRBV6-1 TGTGCCAGCAGCCCGGGACAGGGCGGAAATTCACCCCTCCACTTT CASSPGQGGNSPLHF
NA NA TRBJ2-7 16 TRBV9 TGTGCCAGCAGCCAAGGTAGCCGGTTCCCTAGCCACGAGCAGTACTTC CASSQGSRFPSHEQYF
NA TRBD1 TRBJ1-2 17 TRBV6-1 TGTGCCAGCAGTGAAATTATAGGAACAGGGGGCGGCTATGGCTACACCTTC CASSEIIGTGGGYGYTF
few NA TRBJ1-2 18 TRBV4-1 TGCGCCAGCAGCCAAATGAGCTTCGGGACAAAGGAAGGGGATGGCTACACCTTC CASSQMSFGTKEGDGYTF
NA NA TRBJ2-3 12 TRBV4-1 TGCGCCAGCAGCCAAGCGGGGCTGGCGCAGTATTTT CASSQAGLAQYF
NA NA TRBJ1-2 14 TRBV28 TGTGCCAGCAGTCTTGAAGGGGGGTTCTATGGCTACACCTTC CASSLEGGFYGYTF
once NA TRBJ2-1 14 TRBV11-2 TGTGCCAGCAGCTTTCGTGGCAACTACAATGAGCAGTTCTTC CASSFRGNYNEQFF
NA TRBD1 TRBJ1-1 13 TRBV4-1 TGCGCCAGCAGCCAGACGGGACAGGGTGAAGCTTTCTTT CASSQTGQGEAFF
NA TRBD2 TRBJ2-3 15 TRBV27 TGTGCCAGCAGTTTCCGGACTAGCGACTCAGATACGCAGTATTTT CASSFRTSDSDTQYF
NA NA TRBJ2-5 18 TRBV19 TGTGCCAGTAGCCATCCCTCTGACCCCGAACGAATTCAAGAGACCCAGTACTTC CASSHPSDPERIQETQYF
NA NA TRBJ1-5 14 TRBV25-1 TGTGCCAGCAGTGAGGGCTGGGGCAATCAGCCCCAGCATTTT CASSEGWGNQPQHF